This T cell receptor (beta chain) originates from a study of shared clonotypes between healthy human individuals. The data were produced by immunoSEQ multiplex PCR, yet TCRdb's version contains in-frame clones alone and is incomplete. Seen here are approximately 2.4 million clones, almost 96% observed once, and the top ten hold around 0.13%. The CDR3 consists of 13 residues. Germline V lookup: CDR1 MGHRA, CDR2 YSYEKL. V lost 6 bases to trimming and J lost 8 bases, with 11 bases between them. Sample: naive CD4+ T cells sorted from blood. Subset denoted: CD45RA+ positively selected. The receptor's source is a man aged 18 to 30 in good health. The rearrangement links TRBV4-1 to TRBJ1-6; the D is unclear. The CDR3 loop is CASSPRVDSPLHF. The CDR3 nucleotides are TGCGCCAGCAGTCCTCGGGTAGATTCACCCCTCCACTTT.